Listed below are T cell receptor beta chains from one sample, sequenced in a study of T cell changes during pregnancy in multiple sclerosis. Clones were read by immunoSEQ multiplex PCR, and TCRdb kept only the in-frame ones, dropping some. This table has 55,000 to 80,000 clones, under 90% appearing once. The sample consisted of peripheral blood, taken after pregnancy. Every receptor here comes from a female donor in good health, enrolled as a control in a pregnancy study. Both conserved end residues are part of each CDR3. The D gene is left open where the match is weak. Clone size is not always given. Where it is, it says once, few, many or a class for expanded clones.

CDR3 DNA: TGTGCCAGTAGTATGGCCAGGTCCTACGAGCAGTACTTC
CDR3 protein: CASSMARSYEQYF
V gene: TRBV19
CDR3 length: 13
D gene: NA
J gene: TRBJ2-7
clone size: NA

CDR3 DNA: TGTGCCAGCAGCTTAGTCGGACAGGCAGGCAATCAGCCCCAGCATTTT
CDR3 protein: CASSLVGQAGNQPQHF
V gene: TRBV7-8
CDR3 length: 16
D gene: TRBD1
J gene: TRBJ1-5
clone size: NA

CDR3 DNA: TGTGCCAGCAGTTACGCCGGACAGTTGAACACTGAAGCTTTCTTT
CDR3 protein: CASSYAGQLNTEAFF
V gene: TRBV6-5
CDR3 length: 15
D gene: NA
J gene: TRBJ1-1
clone size: NA

CDR3 DNA: TGTGCCAGCGGCGGGTTGGGCTCCTACAATGAGCAGTTCTTC
CDR3 protein: CASGGLGSYNEQFF
V gene: TRBV5-4
CDR3 length: 14
D gene: NA
J gene: TRBJ2-1
clone size: NA

CDR3 DNA: TGCGCCAGCAGACTGACCGGGGCAGGGGCGGTGGGAGGCTACACCTTC
CDR3 protein: CASRLTGAGAVGGYTF
V gene: TRBV5-1
CDR3 length: 16
D gene: NA
J gene: TRBJ1-2
clone size: NA

CDR3 DNA: TGTGCCACCAGCATTGATGAGGTGGCCTACAATGAGCAGTTCTTC
CDR3 protein: CATSIDEVAYNEQFF
V gene: TRBV15
CDR3 length: 15
D gene: NA
J gene: TRBJ2-1
clone size: once

CDR3 DNA: TGTGCCATCAGTGAGTCGACGGGGGTCACTGAAGCTTTCTTT
CDR3 protein: CAISESTGVTEAFF
V gene: TRBV10-3
CDR3 length: 14
D gene: NA
J gene: TRBJ1-1
clone size: NA

CDR3 DNA: TGTGCCAGCAGGGGGGGACGGATGAACACTGAAGCTTTCTTT
CDR3 protein: CASRGGRMNTEAFF
V gene: TRBV6-6
CDR3 length: 14
D gene: NA
J gene: TRBJ1-1
clone size: NA

CDR3 DNA: TGTGCCAGCAGTAGCGGAATGAAGGGAAATGAGCAGTTCTTC
CDR3 protein: CASSSGMKGNEQFF
V gene: TRBV27
CDR3 length: 14
D gene: NA
J gene: TRBJ2-1
clone size: NA

CDR3 DNA: TGTGCCAGCAGTTACCAGGGAGGGATCCTGGAGCAGTACTTC
CDR3 protein: CASSYQGGILEQYF
V gene: TRBV6-6
CDR3 length: 14
D gene: TRBD2
J gene: TRBJ2-7
clone size: NA

CDR3 DNA: TGTGCCAGCAGCCCGCTGGACAGGTTATATAACTATGGCTACACCTTC
CDR3 protein: CASSPLDRLYNYGYTF
V gene: TRBV7-9
CDR3 length: 16
D gene: TRBD1
J gene: TRBJ1-2
clone size: NA

CDR3 DNA: TGTGCCAGTAGTACACCGGGACAGGGTAACTATGGCTACACCTTC
CDR3 protein: CASSTPGQGNYGYTF
V gene: TRBV19
CDR3 length: 15
D gene: TRBD1
J gene: TRBJ1-2
clone size: NA

CDR3 DNA: TGCAGCGTTGTATCCGGTCAGGCGAACACCGGGGAGCTGTTTTTT
CDR3 protein: CSVVSGQANTGELFF
V gene: TRBV29-1
CDR3 length: 15
D gene: NA
J gene: TRBJ2-2
clone size: NA

CDR3 DNA: TGTGCTAGAGACGGGACTCCTGCCTACGAGCAGTACTTC
CDR3 protein: CARDGTPAYEQYF
V gene: TRBV30
CDR3 length: 13
D gene: NA
J gene: TRBJ2-7
clone size: NA

CDR3 DNA: TGCGCCAGCAGCGTCCGGACCCGGGGAGAGACCCAGTACTTC
CDR3 protein: CASSVRTRGETQYF
V gene: TRBV5-1
CDR3 length: 14
D gene: NA
J gene: TRBJ2-5
clone size: NA

CDR3 DNA: TGTGCCAGCAGCGGGACTAGCGCCGGTAGCTCCTACGAGCAGTACTTC
CDR3 protein: CASSGTSAGSSYEQYF
V gene: TRBV2
CDR3 length: 16
D gene: TRBD2
J gene: TRBJ2-7
clone size: once

CDR3 DNA: TGTGCCAGCAGTTCGACAGGGGGCGGTGTGGAGACCCAGTACTTC
CDR3 protein: CASSSTGGGVETQYF
V gene: TRBV6-6
CDR3 length: 15
D gene: TRBD1
J gene: TRBJ2-5
clone size: NA

CDR3 DNA: TGTGCCAGCAGCGCGGGACTAGCGGTCGGCAATGAGCAGTTCTTC
CDR3 protein: CASSAGLAVGNEQFF
V gene: TRBV11-2
CDR3 length: 15
D gene: TRBD2
J gene: TRBJ2-1
clone size: NA

CDR3 DNA: TGTGCCAACAGGAGGTTCTCCTACAATGAGCAGTTCTTC
CDR3 protein: CANRRFSYNEQFF
V gene: TRBV2
CDR3 length: 13
D gene: NA
J gene: TRBJ2-1
clone size: NA

CDR3 DNA: TGTGCCAGCAGCTTAGTGACAGGGGTGAACACCGGGGAGCTGTTTTTT
CDR3 protein: CASSLVTGVNTGELFF
V gene: TRBV7-2
CDR3 length: 16
D gene: TRBD1
J gene: TRBJ2-2
clone size: NA

CDR3 DNA: TGTGCCAGCAGCTCTTACCGGGACAGGGAGGGCAATGAGCAGTTCTTC
CDR3 protein: CASSSYRDREGNEQFF
V gene: TRBV11-3
CDR3 length: 16
D gene: TRBD1
J gene: TRBJ2-1
clone size: NA

CDR3 DNA: TGTGCCTGCTTCCTCTCCTACGAGCAGTACTTC
CDR3 protein: CACFLSYEQYF
V gene: TRBV30
CDR3 length: 11
D gene: NA
J gene: TRBJ2-7
clone size: NA

CDR3 DNA: TGTGCCAGCGGAGAGAAGGTTACTGAAGCTTTCTTT
CDR3 protein: CASGEKVTEAFF
V gene: TRBV27
CDR3 length: 12
D gene: NA
J gene: TRBJ1-1
clone size: NA

CDR3 DNA: TGTGCCAGTAGTACCCAACGGGGTTTCCAGCGTCTGGGCACAGATACGCAGTATTTT
CDR3 protein: CASSTQRGFQRLGTDTQYF
V gene: TRBV19
CDR3 length: 19
D gene: NA
J gene: TRBJ2-3
clone size: NA

CDR3 DNA: TGTGCCAGCAGCTTCCGGGGAGCCGATCCAAGAAACTATGGCTACACCTTC
CDR3 protein: CASSFRGADPRNYGYTF
V gene: TRBV5-4
CDR3 length: 17
D gene: NA
J gene: TRBJ1-2
clone size: NA

CDR3 DNA: TGTGCCTGGAGTGTGGCGGGTGGGGCCGGGGAGCTGTTTTTT
CDR3 protein: CAWSVAGGAGELFF
V gene: TRBV30
CDR3 length: 14
D gene: NA
J gene: TRBJ2-2
clone size: NA

CDR3 DNA: TGTGCCAGCAGTTTTACTAGCGGGGGTACAGATACGCAGTATTTT
CDR3 protein: CASSFTSGGTDTQYF
V gene: TRBV27
CDR3 length: 15
D gene: TRBD2
J gene: TRBJ2-3
clone size: NA

CDR3 DNA: TGTGCCAGCAGGCGGGGTGAACACGGGGAGCTGTTTTTT
CDR3 protein: CASRRGEHGELFF
V gene: TRBV7-8
CDR3 length: 13
D gene: NA
J gene: TRBJ2-2
clone size: NA

CDR3 DNA: TGCAGCGTCAAAGGGGGACGGGCCAGCACCGGGGAGCTGTTTTTT
CDR3 protein: CSVKGGRASTGELFF
V gene: TRBV29-1
CDR3 length: 15
D gene: NA
J gene: TRBJ2-2
clone size: NA

CDR3 DNA: TGTGCCTGGAGCGGACCGGACAGCTATGGCTACACCTTC
CDR3 protein: CAWSGPDSYGYTF
V gene: TRBV30
CDR3 length: 13
D gene: NA
J gene: TRBJ1-2
clone size: NA

CDR3 DNA: TGTGCCAGCAGCTTAATGTCTAGTGAGGCCGGGGAGCTGTTTTTT
CDR3 protein: CASSLMSSEAGELFF
V gene: TRBV7-2
CDR3 length: 15
D gene: NA
J gene: TRBJ2-2
clone size: NA

CDR3 DNA: TGTGCCAGTAGTATTTTAGGGACAGGGGGATTTCAGCCCCAGCATTTT
CDR3 protein: CASSILGTGGFQPQHF
V gene: TRBV19
CDR3 length: 16
D gene: TRBD1
J gene: TRBJ1-5
clone size: NA

CDR3 DNA: TGCGCCAGCAGCTTGGCCGCGGCCAATGAGCAGTTCTTC
CDR3 protein: CASSLAAANEQFF
V gene: TRBV5-1
CDR3 length: 13
D gene: NA
J gene: TRBJ2-1
clone size: NA

CDR3 DNA: TGTGCCAGCAGCCTTACCGTCTGGGCGGGGGACCCCTACGAGCAGTACTTC
CDR3 protein: CASSLTVWAGDPYEQYF
V gene: TRBV11-3
CDR3 length: 17
D gene: TRBD2
J gene: TRBJ2-7
clone size: NA

CDR3 DNA: TGTGCCAGCGACGGACAGGGCGTAGAAGAGACCCAGTACTTC
CDR3 protein: CASDGQGVEETQYF
V gene: TRBV2
CDR3 length: 14
D gene: TRBD1
J gene: TRBJ2-5
clone size: once

CDR3 DNA: TGTGCCAGCTCACCGCTACCCCTAGCGGCTGTAGTTGCAGGCCCTCCGGAACAAGGCGAGCAGTACTTC
CDR3 protein: CASSPLPLAAVVAGPPEQGEQYF
V gene: TRBV18
CDR3 length: 23
D gene: TRBD2
J gene: TRBJ2-7
clone size: NA

CDR3 DNA: TGTGCCTGGAGTGTACTAGCGGGAGGTACCAATGAGCAGTTCTTC
CDR3 protein: CAWSVLAGGTNEQFF
V gene: TRBV30
CDR3 length: 15
D gene: TRBD2
J gene: TRBJ2-1
clone size: NA

CDR3 DNA: TGCGCCAGCAGCCAAGCGGACAGGGCCCCTGAAGCTTTCTTT
CDR3 protein: CASSQADRAPEAFF
V gene: TRBV4-3
CDR3 length: 14
D gene: TRBD1
J gene: TRBJ1-1
clone size: NA

CDR3 DNA: TGTGCCAGGCCCAAGGGGGCGGGAGGTGACGACACCGGGGAGCTGTTTTTT
CDR3 protein: CARPKGAGGDDTGELFF
V gene: TRBV6-4
CDR3 length: 17
D gene: NA
J gene: TRBJ2-2
clone size: NA

CDR3 DNA: TGTGCCAGCAGCACTGGGACAGGGCCCCTTACTGAAGCTTTCTTT
CDR3 protein: CASSTGTGPLTEAFF
V gene: TRBV11-1
CDR3 length: 15
D gene: TRBD1
J gene: TRBJ1-1
clone size: NA

CDR3 DNA: TGTGCCAGCTCACCACCGGGGTCTAGCGGGAGGGCCCTCTTGCAGTACTTC
CDR3 protein: CASSPPGSSGRALLQYF
V gene: TRBV18
CDR3 length: 17
D gene: TRBD2
J gene: TRBJ2-7
clone size: NA

CDR3 DNA: TGTGCCAGTATTGGACAGGATTATAACTATGGCTACACCTTC
CDR3 protein: CASIGQDYNYGYTF
V gene: TRBV6-5
CDR3 length: 14
D gene: TRBD1
J gene: TRBJ1-2
clone size: NA

CDR3 DNA: TGTGCCAGCAGTTACCCGCTAGGCGAGCAGTACTTC
CDR3 protein: CASSYPLGEQYF
V gene: TRBV6-5
CDR3 length: 12
D gene: NA
J gene: TRBJ2-7
clone size: once

CDR3 DNA: TGTGCCAGCAGCAACCGGGACATTCTCGACGAGCAGTACTTC
CDR3 protein: CASSNRDILDEQYF
V gene: TRBV5-4
CDR3 length: 14
D gene: NA
J gene: TRBJ2-7
clone size: NA

CDR3 DNA: TGTGCCAGTAGCATCGGGACTAGCACAGATACGCAGTATTTT
CDR3 protein: CASSIGTSTDTQYF
V gene: TRBV19
CDR3 length: 14
D gene: NA
J gene: TRBJ2-3
clone size: NA

CDR3 DNA: TGTGCCAGCAGCTTAGATTCCGGGACAGGGGAGGCCTATGGCTACACCTTC
CDR3 protein: CASSLDSGTGEAYGYTF
V gene: TRBV11-2
CDR3 length: 17
D gene: TRBD1
J gene: TRBJ1-2
clone size: NA

CDR3 DNA: TGTGCCATCAGTGAAATAGACGGGGAGCTGTTTTTT
CDR3 protein: CAISEIDGELFF
V gene: TRBV10-3
CDR3 length: 12
D gene: NA
J gene: TRBJ2-2
clone size: few

CDR3 DNA: TGTGCCAGCAGCAGAGGGGGCGGTTTGCCCGGGGAGCTGTTTTTT
CDR3 protein: CASSRGGGLPGELFF
V gene: TRBV5-8
CDR3 length: 15
D gene: TRBD1
J gene: TRBJ2-2
clone size: NA

CDR3 DNA: TGTGCCAGCAGTGGGACAGGGGGCTTTTATGGCTACACCTTC
CDR3 protein: CASSGTGGFYGYTF
V gene: TRBV6-5
CDR3 length: 14
D gene: TRBD1
J gene: TRBJ1-2
clone size: NA

CDR3 DNA: TGTGCCAGCAGCTGGGGACTAGCTAATGAGCAGTTCTTC
CDR3 protein: CASSWGLANEQFF
V gene: TRBV7-2
CDR3 length: 13
D gene: TRBD2
J gene: TRBJ2-1
clone size: NA

CDR3 DNA: TGCGCCAGCAGCCGAAAACTAGCGACTAGCACAGATACGCAGTATTTT
CDR3 protein: CASSRKLATSTDTQYF
V gene: TRBV4-1
CDR3 length: 16
D gene: TRBD2
J gene: TRBJ2-3
clone size: few

CDR3 DNA: TGTGCCAGCAGCGTGGTACCGCTAGATGGCTACACCTTC
CDR3 protein: CASSVVPLDGYTF
V gene: TRBV5-8
CDR3 length: 13
D gene: NA
J gene: TRBJ1-2
clone size: NA

CDR3 DNA: TGTGCCAGTAGTACCTGGACAGGGGGCTTTACTAACACCATATATTTT
CDR3 protein: CASSTWTGGFTNTIYF
V gene: TRBV19
CDR3 length: 16
D gene: TRBD1
J gene: TRBJ1-3
clone size: NA

CDR3 DNA: TGTGCCAGCAGCCCTAGATGGGGGACAGGGGGGACTGAAGCTTTCTTT
CDR3 protein: CASSPRWGTGGTEAFF
V gene: TRBV7-9
CDR3 length: 16
D gene: TRBD1
J gene: TRBJ1-1
clone size: NA

CDR3 DNA: TGTGCCAGCAGTGCAGGGGCCCGGACAGATAATCAGCCCCAGCATTTT
CDR3 protein: CASSAGARTDNQPQHF
V gene: TRBV6-1
CDR3 length: 16
D gene: NA
J gene: TRBJ1-5
clone size: NA

CDR3 DNA: TGTGCCAGCAGCTCCTCGGGACAGGGATCCGAGCAGTACTTC
CDR3 protein: CASSSSGQGSEQYF
V gene: TRBV7-2
CDR3 length: 14
D gene: TRBD1
J gene: TRBJ2-7
clone size: few

CDR3 DNA: TGTGCCTGGACCCGGGGGGGCTACGAGCAGTACTTC
CDR3 protein: CAWTRGGYEQYF
V gene: TRBV30
CDR3 length: 12
D gene: TRBD2
J gene: TRBJ2-7
clone size: NA